These T cell receptor beta chains were read from a single sample in a study of response to subunit inactivated influenza vaccine. Each CDR3 protein is one row after TCRdb ran MiXCR on the RT-PCR reads. The data show roughly 700,000 distinct CDR3 sequences, roughly 14% seen once. The sequencing here drew on PBMCs from blood, taken 14 to 15 days before vaccination. Every receptor here comes from a man in his forties or fifties who received an inactivated influenza vaccine. Both conserved end residues are part of each CDR3. D genes are given only for firm matches. Size tells how often a clone was seen (once, few, many) or the class of an expanded clone, and some rows leave it out.

j_gene	d_gene	abundance	v_gene	CDR3nt	CDR3aa
TRBJ2-1	NA	NA	TRBV29-1	TGCAGCGTTGTAATCCGGGGCCCTGACAATGAGCAGTTCTTC	CSVVIRGPDNEQFF
TRBJ1-2	NA	NA	TRBV30	TGTGCCTGGACGGGAGTCATGCGGGGCTACACCTTC	CAWTGVMRGYTF
TRBJ1-5	TRBD1	few	TRBV29-1	TGCAGCGCCCGGGACAGCCCCAATCAGCCCCAGCATTTT	CSARDSPNQPQHF
TRBJ2-1	NA	NA	TRBV4-3	TGCGCCAGCAGCCAAGAGGGACTCCGTGTGTACAATGAGCAGTTCTTC	CASSQEGLRVYNEQFF
TRBJ1-1	NA	few	TRBV6-1	TGTGCCAGCAGGCCGCTTGCCGTCGCTGAAGCTTTCTTT	CASRPLAVAEAFF
TRBJ1-5	NA	NA	TRBV7-2	TGTGCCAGCTCCAGGGTAATTGGGGATCAGCCCCAGCATTTT	CASSRVIGDQPQHF
TRBJ2-7	TRBD1	many	TRBV12-3/TRBV12-4	TGTGCCAGCAGCCCGGGACAGATCTACGAGCAGTACTTC	CASSPGQIYEQYF
TRBJ2-7	NA	few	TRBV27	TGTGCCAGCAGTTTAAACTACCCCGCACCTTACGAGCAGTACTTC	CASSLNYPAPYEQYF
TRBJ2-7	NA	many	TRBV29-1	TGCAGCGTTGCGGTCAGCGTGATCTCCTACGAGCAGTACTTC	CSVAVSVISYEQYF
TRBJ2-2	TRBD1	NA	TRBV4-2	TGTGCCAGCAGCCAGCGGACAGGGGGCGCGGATACCGGGGAGCTGTTTTTT	CASSQRTGGADTGELFF
TRBJ2-1	NA	NA	TRBV4-3	TGCGCCAGCAGCCAAGGTTTAGGCAGTCGTTGGAATGAGCAGTTCTTC	CASSQGLGSRWNEQFF
TRBJ1-1	TRBD1	few	TRBV6-5	TGTGCCAGCAGTTCCTCCGGACAGGGACTGGGAGCTTTCTTT	CASSSSGQGLGAFF
TRBJ2-2	TRBD1	few	TRBV7-7	TGTGCTAGCAGCCCCACGGGACAGGCTTTAACCGGGGAGCTGTTTTTT	CASSPTGQALTGELFF
TRBJ2-1	NA	NA	TRBV29-1	TGCAGCGTCGACGGGCCAACAAGCTCCTACAATGAGCAGTTCTTC	CSVDGPTSSYNEQFF
TRBJ2-3	TRBD1	many	TRBV7-2	TGTGCCAGCAGCTTCGCCTCCCTTGGATGGGGCAGGGGGACAGATACGCAGTATTTT	CASSFASLGWGRGTDTQYF
TRBJ1-2	NA	NA	TRBV20-1	TGCAGTGCTAGTGTGTCAGGGGCTTATGGCTACACCTTC	CSASVSGAYGYTF
TRBJ2-1	TRBD1	NA	TRBV3-1	TGTGCCAGCACCACACAGGGGGTTCTATTCAATGAGCAGTTCTTC	CASTTQGVLFNEQFF
TRBJ2-1	NA	NA	TRBV18	TGTGCCAGCTCACCAGAGGTGGAGCTACCAAGACCTTACAATGAGCAGTTCTTC	CASSPEVELPRPYNEQFF